This T cell receptor beta chain was documented in a study of blood T cell repertoires in COVID-19. Study-level background: Samples came from the United States, Italy and Spain, spanning acute and convalescent COVID-19. Nucleic acid was either cDNA or gDNA, and it came from T cells, B-cell-depleted T cells, or PBMCs.

V was pared by 0 bases and J by 4 bases, with 8 bases of the junction left unmatched. Germline CDR1 SGHRS, CDR2 YFSETQ. The CDR3 extends over 16 amino acids. Libraries were prepared by immunoSEQ multiplex PCR; TCRdb keeps only in-frame clonotypes and omits some of them. The table records 90,000 to 100,000 clones, roughly 85% of them present only once. Those enrolled in Seattle joined during active infection and were followed longitudinally afterward. Sequenced input: peripheral blood. This receptor was identified in a woman in her sixties with COVID-19, enrolled during active disease. The rearrangement links TRBV5-1 to TRBJ1-1, with TRBD1 matching over 8 bases. The DNA for the CDR3 is TGCGCCAGCAGCTTGGTCGGGGCAGGGGGCATCACTGAAGCTTTCTTT. Its protein is CASSLVGAGGITEAFF.